Listed below are T cell receptor beta chains from one sample, sequenced in a study of cytomegalovirus exposure and HLA in healthy donors. The method was immunoSEQ multiplex PCR; TCRdb's version includes in-frame clones alone and lacks a portion of them. The sample has approximately 80,000 clones, around 70% seen once. Sequenced: PBMCs. These receptors came from a woman in her 40s in good health and CMV-seropositive. CDR3s include the opening cysteine and the closing phenylalanine or tryptophan.

V gene	J gene	CDR3 length	CDR3 protein
TRBV9	TRBJ1-1	13	CASSVTGNTEAFF
TRBV5-4	TRBJ1-4	15	CASSIGQGGNEKLFF
TRBV7-2	TRBJ1-1	14	CASSVFRSSTEAFF
TRBV7-8	TRBJ2-3	13	CASSQRRQGTQYF
TRBV29-1	TRBJ2-5	15	CSVETAGLSQETQYF
TRBV15	TRBJ1-2	14	CATKRDQGNYGYTF
TRBV6-6	TRBJ1-1	13	CASSRGVETEAFF
TRBV9	TRBJ2-2	14	CASSVAGGTGELFF
TRBV6-6	TRBJ1-2	16	CASSYTGTGRVYGYTF
TRBV4-2	TRBJ2-3	15	CASSQERTGTDTQYF
TRBV5-8	TRBJ2-1	13	CAGRAGRHNEQFF
TRBV30	TRBJ2-7	15	CAWSTTSKFSYEQYF
TRBV19	TRBJ1-5	15	CASTMTGATNQPQHF
TRBV7-2	TRBJ1-1	15	CASTLTPGPSTEAFF
TRBV4-1	TRBJ1-5	15	CASSQGAYSNQPQHF
TRBV5-1	TRBJ1-1	16	CASSFGSNRDNAEAFF
TRBV2	TRBJ1-5	14	CASAWGVGVQPQHF
TRBV29-1	TRBJ2-1	16	CSVWGASGTQFHEQFF
TRBV2	TRBJ2-3	15	CASSEGWTSGDTQYF
TRBV4-3	TRBJ1-5	17	CASSQDHGQGLNQPQHF
TRBV13	TRBJ2-7	15	CASSLKAGVMVEQYF
TRBV27	TRBJ2-1	15	CASSFSAGGNNEQFF
TRBV19	TRBJ2-7	13	CASSTHRGSEQYF
TRBV19	TRBJ2-7	14	CASSTGTGTGEQYF
TRBV7-9	TRBJ2-1	16	CASSLSVAGIFDEQFF
TRBV5-4	TRBJ1-4	14	CASSLSEGSEKLFF
TRBV4-1	TRBJ2-1	15	CASSQLGTGVNEQFF
TRBV5-1	TRBJ2-1	17	CASSWGPTSGGAAEQFF
TRBV28	TRBJ2-7	12	CASSFALLEQYF
TRBV4-1	TRBJ1-2	15	CASSQVPRGDYGYTF
TRBV4-1	TRBJ2-5	15	CASSQDSGVQETQYF
TRBV2	TRBJ1-6	14	CASKRDRAYSPLHF
TRBV7-8	TRBJ1-1	14	CASSLQGLHTEAFF
TRBV7-9	TRBJ1-6	15	CASSLVGTENSPLHF
TRBV6-5	TRBJ1-1	13	CASRKQGATEAFF
TRBV6-5	TRBJ2-7	15	CASSPAGTSTYEQYF
TRBV27	TRBJ1-2	14	CASSRQGLEVGYTF
TRBV27	TRBJ2-5	15	CASSYGTSRGETQYF
TRBV5-3	TRBJ2-7	16	CARTSRGTSGIDEQYF
TRBV27	TRBJ1-1	16	CASRKGTGAMNTEAFF
TRBV6-5	TRBJ2-1	15	CASSSIAGGRNEQFF
TRBV11-3	TRBJ2-1	15	CASSSYQTSYNEQFF
TRBV29-1	TRBJ2-7	16	CNVQGRTSGGSKEQYF
TRBV28	TRBJ1-1	13	CASSQGVNTEAFF
TRBV13	TRBJ1-1	12	CASSARDREAFF
TRBV7-9	TRBJ1-5	13	CASSLEGHQPQHF
TRBV10-3	TRBJ2-7	14	CAISEPAGLLEQYF
TRBV4-1	TRBJ2-1	13	CASSPVTSAEQFF
TRBV7-2	TRBJ2-7	16	CASSLSGLAVSYEQYF
TRBV6-1	TRBJ1-4	15	CASSEVYPSDEKLFF
TRBV12-5	TRBJ1-4	14	CASGLGGSAEKLFF
TRBV14	TRBJ2-3	14	CASSQDLVSDTQYF